This is a list of T cell receptor beta chains from one sample in a study of PD-L1 blockade in urothelial cancer. Profiling relied on immunoSEQ multiplex PCR, and the TCRdb table lists in-frame clones only, not all of them. Among roughly 120,000 clones listed, approximately 84% were seen once. Sequences were derived from PBMCs, sampled around atezolizumab (anti-PD-L1) treatment. These receptor sequences come from a man aged 50 or older with urothelial cancer. Each CDR3 is given with its conserved first and last residue. A D gene is named only where the DNA matches it firmly. A clone size is listed for some rows: how often the clone was seen (once, few, many), or a class if it is expanded.

TRBV4-2	TRBJ1-1	once	-	CASSQDIGRNTEAFF	TGTGCCAGCAGCCAAGATATTGGCAGGAACACTGAAGCTTTCTTT
TRBV2	TRBJ2-1	-	TRBD2	CASSDASGRANEQFF	TGTGCCAGCAGTGATGCAAGCGGGAGGGCTAATGAGCAGTTCTTC
TRBV19	TRBJ2-7	-	TRBD1	CASSIEGQGVYEQYF	TGTGCCAGTAGTATAGAAGGACAGGGGGTCTACGAGCAGTACTTC
TRBV28	TRBJ1-6	-	TRBD1	CASSSGQGYSPLHF	TGTGCCAGCAGCTCCGGACAGGGATATTCACCCCTCCACTTT
TRBV2	TRBJ2-5	-	TRBD2	CASSELSSGRIGETQYF	TGTGCCAGCAGTGAGCTTTCAAGCGGGAGAATCGGAGAGACCCAGTACTTC
TRBV14	TRBJ2-1	-	TRBD2	CASSLSGTAYNEQFF	TGTGCCAGCAGTTTAAGCGGGACCGCCTACAATGAGCAGTTCTTC
TRBV2	TRBJ2-2	many	-	CASRGGTRTGGELFF	TGTGCCAGCAGGGGGGGTACCAGAACCGGCGGGGAGCTGTTTTTT
TRBV11-3	TRBJ2-2	-	TRBD2	CASSLASGNTGELFF	TGTGCCAGCAGCTTAGCTAGCGGGAACACCGGGGAGCTGTTTTTT
TRBV7-9	TRBJ2-1	-	TRBD2	CASSFTSGSLGHGNEQFF	TGTGCCAGCAGCTTTACTAGCGGGAGTCTTGGGCATGGCAATGAGCAGTTCTTC
TRBV9	TRBJ2-7	-	TRBD2	CASSATVAGSYEQYF	TGTGCCAGCAGCGCCACGGTAGCGGGCTCCTACGAGCAGTACTTC
TRBV19	TRBJ2-2	many	-	CASSTYTGELFF	TGTGCCAGTAGTACGTATACCGGGGAGCTGTTTTTT
TRBV5-5	TRBJ1-3	-	-	CASSPSGGRGNTIYF	TGTGCCAGCAGCCCCTCCGGGGGGCGAGGAAACACCATATATTTT
TRBV5-1	TRBJ2-1	-	TRBD2	CASSDSGRADNEQFF	TGCGCCAGCAGTGATAGCGGGAGGGCTGATAATGAGCAGTTCTTC
TRBV18	TRBJ2-7	-	-	CASSPNTHYEQYF	TGTGCCAGCTCACCCAACACCCACTACGAGCAGTACTTC
TRBV5-4	TRBJ2-2	-	TRBD2	CASSSLSGGATGELFF	TGTGCCAGCAGCTCCCTTAGCGGGGGAGCCACCGGGGAGCTGTTTTTT
TRBV28	TRBJ1-2	few	-	CASSAPGRDYTF	TGTGCCAGCAGTGCCCCCGGGAGAGACTACACCTTC
TRBV7-9	TRBJ2-3	-	TRBD2	CASRQAMGLAGADTQYF	TGTGCCAGCAGGCAGGCAATGGGACTAGCGGGAGCCGATACGCAGTATTTT
TRBV30	TRBJ2-1	-	TRBD2	CAWSEILAGVAEQFF	TGTGCCTGGAGTGAAATACTAGCGGGAGTAGCTGAGCAGTTCTTC
TRBV7-3	TRBJ2-1	-	TRBD1	CASSLSGTAYNEQFF	TGTGCCAGCAGCTTAAGTGGGACAGCCTACAATGAGCAGTTCTTC
TRBV5-8	TRBJ2-5	-	-	CASSLAYIETQYF	TGTGCCAGCAGCTTGGCCTATATAGAGACCCAGTACTTC
TRBV19	TRBJ2-7	-	TRBD1	CASSILTGSYEQYF	TGTGCCAGTAGTATCTTGACAGGGAGCTACGAGCAGTACTTC
TRBV5-1	TRBJ2-3	few	TRBD2	CASSRLAGHGSTDTQYF	TGCGCCAGCAGCCGACTAGCGGGCCACGGTAGCACAGATACGCAGTATTTT
TRBV28	TRBJ1-2	once	-	CASSLDRDYGYTF	TGTGCCAGCAGTTTAGACAGAGACTATGGCTACACCTTC
TRBV4-2	TRBJ2-2	-	TRBD2	CASSHHRGGLAGNTGELFF	TGTGCCAGCAGCCACCATAGGGGGGGGCTAGCGGGGAACACCGGGGAGCTGTTTTTT
TRBV7-6	TRBJ2-7	-	TRBD1	CASSRRDRGFNEQYF	TGTGCCAGCAGCCGCCGGGACAGGGGTTTTAACGAGCAGTACTTC
TRBV7-9	TRBJ2-3	-	TRBD2	CASSLLIAGTNTDTQYF	TGTGCCAGCAGCTTACTCATAGCGGGGACGAACACAGATACGCAGTATTTT
TRBV5-6	TRBJ1-5	few	-	CASSLAQVNQPQHF	TGTGCCAGCAGCTTGGCCCAGGTAAATCAGCCCCAGCATTTT
TRBV28	TRBJ1-1	-	-	CASSAAQVLNTEAFF	TGTGCCAGCAGTGCCGCACAGGTCCTTAACACTGAAGCTTTCTTT
TRBV19	TRBJ1-6	-	TRBD1	CASSGQGRSPLHF	TGTGCCAGTAGTGGACAGGGGAGATCACCCCTCCACTTT
TRBV2	TRBJ2-2	many	-	CASRTAQWTGELFF	TGTGCCAGCAGAACAGCTCAATGGACCGGGGAGCTGTTTTTT
TRBV7-8	TRBJ2-3	once	TRBD2	CASSLVGGSIDTQYF	TGTGCCAGCAGCTTAGTCGGGGGGTCTATAGATACGCAGTATTTT
TRBV11-2	TRBJ1-1	few	-	CASSLKGGGTEAFF	TGTGCCAGCAGCTTAAAGGGGGGGGGCACTGAAGCTTTCTTT
TRBV18	TRBJ1-1	-	-	CASSPGSSMNTEAFF	TGTGCCAGCTCACCAGGGAGTAGTATGAACACTGAAGCTTTCTTT
TRBV27	TRBJ2-1	-	TRBD2	CASRTLAGARKVLNEQFF	TGTGCCAGCAGAACGCTAGCGGGAGCTAGAAAGGTGCTCAATGAGCAGTTCTTC
TRBV2	TRBJ1-4	-	-	CASRSDSYNEKLFF	TGTGCCAGCAGGAGTGACAGTTATAATGAAAAACTGTTTTTT
TRBV5-4	TRBJ2-7	few	-	CASSLGGGKSSYEQYF	TGTGCCAGCAGCTTGGGAGGCGGGAAGAGCTCCTACGAGCAGTACTTC
TRBV7-9	TRBJ2-3	-	-	CASSPRRVGTDTQYF	TGTGCCAGCAGCCCAAGGAGGGTCGGGACAGATACGCAGTATTTT
TRBV18	TRBJ2-7	few	-	CASSRDSISYEQYF	TGTGCCAGCTCACGAGACTCAATCTCCTACGAGCAGTACTTC
TRBV28	TRBJ2-6	-	TRBD2	CASRLAGTGANVLTF	TGTGCCAGCAGACTAGCGGGAACGGGGGCCAACGTCCTGACTTTC
TRBV10-3	TRBJ2-1	-	TRBD2	CAITPGREHVGNEQFF	TGTGCCATCACTCCCGGGCGGGAGCATGTTGGTAATGAGCAGTTCTTC
TRBV7-9	TRBJ1-3	-	-	CASRPGTGNTIYF	TGTGCCAGCAGGCCGGGGACAGGAAACACCATATATTTT
TRBV7-9	TRBJ2-7	once	TRBD1	CASSPNPGQGAREQYF	TGTGCCAGCAGCCCTAACCCGGGACAGGGGGCGCGGGAGCAGTACTTC
TRBV11-3	TRBJ2-1	once	TRBD2	CASSSGGGDFYNEQFF	TGTGCCAGCAGCTCGGGGGGAGGGGACTTCTACAATGAGCAGTTCTTC
TRBV5-1	TRBJ2-7	-	-	CASSQAGGHYEQYF	TGCGCCAGCAGCCAAGCCGGGGGGCACTACGAGCAGTACTTC
TRBV6-5	TRBJ1-1	-	TRBD1	CASRRDSLNTEAFF	TGTGCCAGCAGAAGGGACAGCTTGAACACTGAAGCTTTCTTT
TRBV5-6	TRBJ2-5	-	-	CASSLAGNRVQETQYF	TGTGCCAGCAGCTTGGCCGGCAACAGAGTACAAGAGACCCAGTACTTC
TRBV27	TRBJ2-7	once	TRBD1	CASSRGQGSYEQYF	TGTGCCAGCAGCCGTGGACAGGGATCCTACGAGCAGTACTTC
TRBV10-3	TRBJ2-2	once	-	CAISELSNTGELFF	TGTGCCATCAGTGAACTGTCCAACACCGGGGAGCTGTTTTTT
TRBV28	TRBJ2-5	-	TRBD1	CASKEQGDGETQYF	TGTGCCAGCAAGGAACAGGGGGACGGGGAGACCCAGTACTTC
TRBV6-1	TRBJ2-2	-	TRBD1	CASSEQGAAGELFF	TGTGCCAGCAGTGAGCAGGGGGCGGCCGGGGAGCTGTTTTTT
TRBV18	TRBJ2-5	-	-	CASSASRQQYQETQYF	TGTGCCAGCTCGGCCTCAAGACAGCAGTACCAAGAGACCCAGTACTTC
TRBV6-5	TRBJ2-5	-	-	CASSYSSTVGGETQYF	TGTGCCAGCAGTTACTCGAGTACGGTGGGCGGGGAGACCCAGTACTTC
TRBV7-3	TRBJ2-7	-	TRBD2	CASIPLAGGYEQYF	TGTGCCAGCATCCCCCTAGCGGGAGGCTACGAGCAGTACTTC
TRBV28	TRBJ1-1	few	-	CASSFGRGGTEAFF	TGTGCCAGCAGTTTTGGCCGGGGGGGAACTGAAGCTTTCTTT
TRBV10-3	TRBJ1-5	-	-	CAISRENSNQPQHF	TGTGCCATCAGTCGGGAAAATAGCAATCAGCCCCAGCATTTT
TRBV2	TRBJ2-1	-	TRBD2	CASSGSGRAYNEQFF	TGTGCCAGCAGTGGGAGCGGGAGGGCCTACAATGAGCAGTTCTTC
TRBV6-1	TRBJ2-1	-	-	CASIPATDYNEQFF	TGTGCCAGCATCCCTGCGACAGACTACAATGAGCAGTTCTTC
TRBV5-4	TRBJ2-7	-	TRBD2	CASSLGGSTYEQYF	TGTGCCAGCAGCTTGGGCGGGAGTACCTACGAGCAGTACTTC